This T cell receptor beta chain was observed in a study of monozygotic twins with inflammatory bowel disease. Broader study findings: Relative clonotype sharing with others was diminished in IBD patients versus healthy twins, particularly with disease activity.

This CDR3 spans 14 amino acids. In germline, CDR1 is SQVTM, CDR2 ANQGSEA. As concerns this clonotype: Antigen specificity is unknown.

For every sample, eight separate reactions were used to make cDNA. UMIs containing a 6-nucleotide sample barcode were added via template switching. TCRdb reanalyzed the 5' RACE reads and collapses them to one entry per CDR3 protein, without DNA. The data show about 160,000 distinct CDR3 sequences, and the top ten clones hold more than 2.5%. The chain is built from TRBV29-1 and TRBJ2-2; the D call of TRBD2 rests on TCRdb alone, since no DNA is present to check it. This clonotype was obtained from a human donor with ulcerative colitis or Crohn's disease, or a healthy co-twin of an affected twin (not recorded which). The sequenced sample consisted of blood. The CDR3 reads CSVRGSGNTGELFF.